This T cell receptor (beta chain) was sequenced in a study of immune evolution from preneoplasia to lung adenocarcinoma. Study-wide points: Clonality was highest in normal lung, lower in later-stage lesions apparently.

Method: immunoSEQ multiplex PCR; TCRdb's copy keeps in-frame clones and lacks some. The sample has 5,000 to 5,500 clones; roughly 83% are singletons. Patients had resection in Japan or China between the mid-2010s and the late 2010s. In its sample, this clone was seen once. Its antigen is still unknown. Sequenced input: FFPE adjacent normal lung tissue. The clonotype originates from a person between 65 and 80 years old with lung adenocarcinoma.

The CDR3 loop reads CASSFSGPGNTIYF. The CDR3 nucleotides read TGTGCCAGCAGCTTCTCGGGGCCTGGAAACACCATATATTTT. This chain uses TRBV28 with TRBJ1-3; possible D gene TRBD1, 5 bases. Germline CDR1 MDHEN, CDR2 SYDVKM. The V end lost 6 bases, the J end lost 2 bases, and 11 bases lay between the germline ends. The CDR3 is 14 amino acids. Variable domain in full (rest from reference TRBV28 and TRBJ1-3): DVKVTQSSRYLVKRTGEKVFLECVQDMDHENMFWYRQDPGLGLRLIYFSYDVKMKEKGDIPEGYSVSREKKERFSLILESASTNQTSMYLCASSFSGPGNTIYFGEGSWLTVV.